Below are 17 T cell receptor beta chains sequenced from a single sample in a study of T-cell reconstitution after alpha-beta-depleted transplantation in children. The library targeted TCRbeta and was prepared with unique molecular identifiers. Each CDR3 protein is one row after TCRdb ran MiXCR on the PCR reads. Counted here are roughly 100,000 distinct CDR3 sequences, over 6% occurring once; the ten biggest clones make up around 15%. The specimen was PBMCs, collected before TCRalphabeta/CD19-depleted stem cell transplant. Every receptor here comes from a boy younger than 10 with acute lymphoblastic leukemia, due to receive a stem cell transplant.

At least ten counts were recorded for this clonotype. The CDR3, as DNA: TGTGCCAGCAGCCTTGGAGGGTCGTCGACAGGGGAGGATGAAAAACTGTTTTTT. Amino acids: CASSLGGSSTGEDEKLFF. The chain joins TRBV4-2 to TRBJ1-4; 8 nucleotides line up with TRBD1. The germline gives CDR1 LGHNA, CDR2 YNFKEQ. The CDR3 has 18 residues. The V and J ends lost 4 bases and 6 bases, in that order; junction bases with no gene match: 16.

This clonotype was counted ten times or more. This rearrangement joins TRBV20-1 to TRBJ2-7, with 12 bases aligning to TRBD1. The V gene end was trimmed by 3 bases and the J gene end by 4 bases; junction bases not matched to a gene: 4. The germline gives CDR1 DFQATT, CDR2 SNEGSKA (reference sequence). The CDR3 length is 14 residues. The DNA for the CDR3 is TGCAGTGCTAGGGGGACAGGGGGCGGGTACGAGCAGTACTTC. It yields the protein CSARGTGGGYEQYF.

The chain combines TRBV9 with TRBJ1-2, with TRBD1 matching over 7 bases. The CDR3 spans 14 residues. Germline assignment: CDR1 SGDLS and CDR2 YYNGEE. V lost 6 bases, J lost 3 bases, and 8 bases stayed unmatched. CDR3 sequence reads: CASNEGAGDYGYTF. DNA for the CDR3: TGTGCCAGCAACGAGGGGGCGGGTGACTATGGCTACACCTTC.

As to this clonotype: A clone one base away is much larger, so this may be a read error. The chain recombines TRBV5-1 with TRBJ2-5, with 10 bases identical to TRBD2. The J call is uncertain, as TRBJ2-1 better fits the DNA end. The germline CDR1 and CDR2 sequences are SGHRS and YFSETQ. The CDR3 runs to 16 residues. The CDR3 sequence: CASSLAGTSERETQFF. The CDR3 DNA reads as TGCGCCAGCAGCTTGGCCGGGACTAGCGAGCGAGAGACCCAGTTCTTC.

This clonotype has ten or more counts. The chain employs TRBV6-5 and TRBJ1-4; D perhaps matches TRBD1 (6 bases). In germline, CDR1 is MNHEY, CDR2 SVGAGI. CDR3 length: 13 residues. The CDR3 nucleotides read TGTGCGGCCGGGGGCGGCTGGGTTGAAAAACTGTTTTTT. Its protein is CAAGGGWVEKLFF.

In this sample, this clonotype turned up many times. This chain connects TRBV12-3 or TRBV12-4 to TRBJ2-3, with D unresolved. CDR3 length equals 11 residues. Trimming removed 4 bases at V and 3 bases at J, with 2 bases between. The CDR3 DNA sequence: TGTGCCAGCAGTTGGACAGATACGCAGTATTTT. This translates into CASSWTDTQYF.

V and J are TRBV18 and TRBJ2-5, with D hard to call. Per germline, CDR1 KGHSH and CDR2 LQKENI. CDR3 length: 12 residues. V dropped 0 bases and J dropped 3 bases, with 2 bases sitting between them. The CDR3 reads CASSPPEETQYF. CDR3 sequence (DNA): TGTGCCAGCTCACCACCTGAAGAGACCCAGTACTTC.

The gene calls are TRBV10-3 and TRBJ2-5; 7 bases are shared with TRBD1. Germline assignment: CDR1 ENHRY and CDR2 SYGVKD. V lost 6 bases to trimming and J lost 2 bases; unmatched junction nucleotides: 9. The CDR3 length is 15 residues. CDR3: CAIRGSTGEQETQYF. CDR3 nucleotides: TGTGCCATCAGGGGGTCTACAGGGGAACAAGAGACCCAGTACTTC.

This clonotype showed up just a few times. The CDR3 DNA sequence: TGTGCCAGCAGGTTGGGACAGGGGTCCTTGAACACTGAAGCTTTCTTT. It translates to CASRLGQGSLNTEAFF. The chain is built from TRBV12-3 or TRBV12-4 and TRBJ1-1, with TRBD1 matching over 10 bases. Unmatched junction bases numbered 7, after V lost 6 bases and J lost 0 bases. The CDR3 extends over 16 amino acids.

This chain joins TRBV7-2 and TRBJ2-7; perhaps D is TRBD1 or TRBD2 (5 bases each). This CDR3 comprises 14 residues. V was pared by 5 bases and J by 0 bases, with 11 bases between. The V gene's germline CDR1 is SGHTA and CDR2 FQGNSA. For the CDR3, the DNA is TGTGCCAGCAGCCGGGACCTACTCTCCTACGAGCAGTACTTC. This codes for CASSRDLLSYEQYF.

V is TRBV15 and J is TRBJ2-1; D remains unclear. CDR1 is LNHNV, CDR2 YYDKDF, per germline (reference sequence). There are 11 residues in the CDR3. V dropped 5 bases and J dropped 4 bases, with 3 bases sitting between them. CDR3 protein: CATSRYNEQFF. DNA for the CDR3: TGTGCCACCAGCCGATACAATGAGCAGTTCTTC.

The genes are TRBV3-1 and TRBJ2-3, with TRBD1 identical over 7 bases. The J segment lost 2 bases and the V segment lost 3 bases, leaving 5 bases of the junction unmatched. The CDR3 consists of 15 residues. The germline V gene has CDR1 LGHDT and CDR2 YNNKEL (reference sequence). The CDR3, as DNA: TGTGCCAGCAGCCATAGACAGGGCCCCACAGATACGCAGTATTTT. Translating gives CASSHRQGPTDTQYF.

This clonotype was observed a few times. The rearrangement joins TRBV7-2 to TRBJ2-2; D is ambiguous. The V and J ends lost 5 bases and 2 bases respectively, with 6 bases between them. The CDR3 runs 13 residues. Germline CDR1 is SGHTA and CDR2 is FQGNSA. The CDR3 reads CASSPLNTGELFF. Written as DNA, the CDR3 is TGTGCCAGCAGCCCCCTTAACACCGGGGAGCTGTTTTTT.

This clonotype was seen a few times. This chain connects TRBV7-9 to TRBJ2-3; 7 bases agree with TRBD2. Germline values: CDR1 SEHNR, CDR2 FQNEAQ (reference sequence). The ends lost 5 bases at V and 9 bases at J; junction bases unmatched: 11. The CDR3 runs to 14 residues. The CDR3 region is CASSTVSGLTTQYF. In nucleotides, the CDR3 is TGTGCCAGCAGCACCGTATCGGGACTAACAACGCAGTATTTT.

This chain joins TRBV11-3 and TRBJ2-2, with 7 bases lining up with TRBD1. Losses at the gene ends were 8 bases for V and 5 bases for J; bases not matched to a gene: 5. Germline values: CDR1 SGHNT, CDR2 YENEEA. CDR3 length equals 13 residues. The CDR3 region is CASRTGSTGELFF. The CDR3 DNA is TGTGCCAGCCGGACAGGTTCGACCGGGGAGCTGTTTTTT.

In this sample, this clonotype turned up once. A read error may account for a junction end that differs from germline. The rearrangement joins TRBV24-1 to TRBJ2-1; D is unresolved. CDR3 length: 13 amino acids. The germline V gene has CDR1 KGHDR and CDR2 SFDVKD. CDR3 residues: CATSNLQEDEQFF. CDR3 DNA sequence: TGTGCCACCAGTAATTTGCAGGAAGATGAGCAGTTCTTC.

This clonotype was picked up many times. This chain links TRBV10-3 with TRBJ1-2; perhaps TRBD1 as D (6 bases). V lost 6 bases, J lost 2 bases, and 16 bases lay in between. There are 15 residues in the CDR3. CDR1 is ENHRY, CDR2 SYGVKD, per germline. CDR3 DNA sequence: TGTGCCATCAGCGGCCGGCAGCAGGGGAACTATGGCTACACCTTC. The encoded protein is CAISGRQQGNYGYTF.